The 15 T cell receptor beta chains in this list originate from one sample, sequenced in a study of vaccination effects on CD4 cells after COVID-19. For these receptors, no antigen is known. Measured with immunoSEQ multiplex PCR; TCRdb has only the in-frame clones, and not every one. The sample yields approximately 30,000 clones, 65% to 75% seen once. After expansion with viral peptide pools in the ViraFEST assay, antigen-specific CD4+ T cells were sequenced. Isolating CD4+ T cells followed approximately nine days of culture. Vaccine recipients lacked prior SARS-CoV-2 infection and had negative nucleocapsid antibodies. The sequencing used CD4+ T cells from PBMCs cultured with SARS-CoV-2 spike peptides, collected before COVID-19 vaccination. The source of these receptors is a human donor who received a COVID-19 vaccine.

V is TRBV6-5 and J is TRBJ2-5; 8 nucleotides agree with TRBD1. V was pared by 5 bases and J by 2 bases, with 4 bases of the junction left unmatched. The CDR3 has 14 amino acids. The germline CDR1 and CDR2 sequences are MNHEY and SVGAGI. The chain's CDR3 is CASSRGQGQETQYF. The CDR3 nucleotides are TGTGCCAGCAGTCGAGGACAGGGTCAAGAGACCCAGTACTTC.

This clone has only a few counts. The chain employs TRBV12-3 or TRBV12-4 and TRBJ1-3; D is uncertain. The CDR3 runs 12 residues. V lost 5 bases, J lost 7 bases, and 9 bases lay in between. CDR3 amino acids: CASSPHTNTIYF. The CDR3 DNA is TGTGCCAGCAGTCCCCACACGAACACCATATATTTT.

CDR3 nucleotide sequence: TGTGCCAGCAGTGGGGGGACTAGCGGGGGAGGAGATACGCAGTATTTT. Its translation: CASSGGTSGGGDTQYF. V gene TRBV5-4 combines with J gene TRBJ2-3, with 14 nucleotides matching TRBD2. Germline V gives CDR1 SGHNT, CDR2 YYREEE (reference sequence). This CDR3 comprises 16 residues. The J segment lost 5 bases and the V segment lost 5 bases, leaving 7 bases of the junction unmatched.

Only a few counts were recorded for this clone. V is TRBV19 and J is TRBJ2-7; 7 positions match TRBD1. CDR1 is LNHDA, CDR2 SQIVND, per germline (reference sequence). CDR3 length: 13 residues. Losses at the gene ends were 5 bases for V and 4 bases for J; bases not matched to a gene: 5. The CDR3 loop reads CASSRTGLYEQYF. As DNA, the CDR3 is TGTGCCAGTAGTCGGACAGGCCTGTACGAGCAGTACTTC. Variable domain in full (rest from reference TRBV19 and TRBJ2-7): DGGITQSPKYLFRKEGQNVTLSCEQNLNHDAMYWYRQDPGQGLRLIYYSQIVNDFQKGDIAEGYSVSREKKESFPLTVTSAQKNPTAFYLCASSRTGLYEQYFGPGTRLTVT.

The chain links TRBV12-3 or TRBV12-4 to TRBJ2-1, with D unclear. V gave up 6 bases and J gave up 6 bases, with 12 bases separating them. The CDR3 loop spans 13 amino acids. The DNA for the CDR3 is TGTGCCAGCAGCCACGGGCCGACCAATGAGCAGTTCTTC. This sequence encodes CASSHGPTNEQFF.

In this sample, this clone turned up once. The chain joins TRBV6-2 or TRBV6-3 to TRBJ2-5; 7 bases match TRBD2. The CDR3 spans 15 residues. The germline V gene encodes CDR1 MNHEY and CDR2 SVGEGT. The ends lost 4 bases at V and 1 base at J; junction bases unmatched: 6. In DNA form, the CDR3 reads TGTGCCAGCAGTTTTTTATCTAGCGGCCAAGAGACCCAGTACTTC. Encoded protein: CASSFLSSGQETQYF.

The V call is TRBV24-1, the J call TRBJ2-5; maybe TRBD1 (6 bases). The V gene lost 5 bases and the J gene lost 5 bases, with 14 bases spanning the gap. This CDR3 has 14 residues. Germline V gene data show CDR1 as KGHDR and CDR2 as SFDVKD. As DNA, the CDR3 is TGTGCCACCAGTGGTTCAGGGGTCTGGGAGACCCAGTACTTC. This codes for CATSGSGVWETQYF.

The chain recombines TRBV5-1 with TRBJ2-7; TRBD1 aligns across 8 bases. The trim removed 5 bases at V and 3 bases at J, leaving 7 bases unmatched. Germline CDR1 and CDR2: SGHRS and YFSETQ. CDR3 length equals 14 residues. CDR3: CASSWTGSGYEQYF. The CDR3 DNA is TGCGCCAGCAGTTGGACAGGGTCGGGCTACGAGCAGTACTTC. Variable domain in full (rest from reference TRBV5-1 and TRBJ2-7): KAGVTQTPRYLIKTRGQQVTLSCSPISGHRSVSWYQQTPGQGLQFLFEYFSETQRNKGNFPGRFSGRQFSNSRSEMNVSTLELGDSALYLCASSWTGSGYEQYFGPGTRLTVT.

The CDR3 region has the DNA TGTGCCAGCAGCCGACAGGGAGGCTCCTACAATGAGCAGTTCTTC. It specifies CASSRQGGSYNEQFF. The genes are TRBV6-4 and TRBJ2-1, with D tentatively TRBD1 (7 bases). The V end was cut by 6 bases, the J end by 0 bases, with 12 bases between. CDR3 length: 15 amino acids. CDR1 MRHNA and CDR2 SNTAGT come from the germline V gene.

The chain employs TRBV18 and TRBJ1-2; D ambiguous. Trimming took 4 bases from V and 4 from J, leaving 10 bases between them. Per germline, CDR1 KGHSH and CDR2 LQKENI. The CDR3 sequence is 13 residues long. CDR3 nucleotides: TGTGCCAGCTCACGTGACGGTAGCTATGGCTACACCTTC. This codes for CASSRDGSYGYTF.

A word on this clone: One end of the junction varies from germline; a read error may be responsible. The V call is TRBV6-1, the J call TRBJ2-7; possible D gene TRBD2, 7 bases. Per germline, CDR1 MNHNS and CDR2 SASEGT. CDR3 length: 12 amino acids. The CDR3 nucleotides are TGTGCCAGCAGTGATGAAGCGGGACACCCACTCTTC. Amino acids: CASSDEAGHPLF.

The chain carries TRBV5-4 and TRBJ2-7; D could derive from TRBD1 or TRBD2 (6 bases each). This CDR3 is 14 amino acids long. The V end was cut by 5 bases, the J end by 0 bases, with 12 bases between. The germline CDR1 and CDR2 sequences are SGHNT and YYREEE (reference sequence). As DNA, the CDR3 is TGTGCCAGCAGAATGGGGGGCACCTCCTACGAGCAGTACTTC. Amino acids: CASRMGGTSYEQYF.

This chain joins TRBV10-1 and TRBJ2-3; D unclear. CDR3 length equals 15 residues. V gave up 3 bases and J gave up 2 bases, with 12 bases separating them. Per germline, CDR1 WNHNN and CDR2 SYGVQD (reference sequence). CDR3 nucleotides: TGCGCCAGCAGTGAAGGGCCCAGGATCACAGATACGCAGTATTTT. Translation gives CASSEGPRITDTQYF.

V usage is TRBV6-2 or TRBV6-3 and J usage is TRBJ2-5, with 10 bases identical to TRBD2. Germline V gives CDR1 MNHEY, CDR2 SVGEGT. The V gene end was trimmed by 5 bases and the J gene end by 5 bases; junction bases not matched to a gene: 14. The CDR3 contains 17 residues. CDR3 in amino acids: CASSPQPSGRGGETQYF. CDR3 nucleotide sequence: TGTGCCAGCAGTCCACAACCTAGCGGGAGAGGTGGGGAGACCCAGTACTTC.

This chain joins TRBV5-1 and TRBJ2-5, with a weak D call TRBD2 (5 bases). Trimming removed 0 bases at V and 7 bases at J, with 10 bases between. Germline CDR1 reads SGHRS; CDR2 reads YFSETQ. CDR3 size: 13 residues. Here the CDR3 DNA reads TGCGCCAGCAGCTTGGAGGTAGAGGGGACCCAGTACTTC. Translation: CASSLEVEGTQYF.